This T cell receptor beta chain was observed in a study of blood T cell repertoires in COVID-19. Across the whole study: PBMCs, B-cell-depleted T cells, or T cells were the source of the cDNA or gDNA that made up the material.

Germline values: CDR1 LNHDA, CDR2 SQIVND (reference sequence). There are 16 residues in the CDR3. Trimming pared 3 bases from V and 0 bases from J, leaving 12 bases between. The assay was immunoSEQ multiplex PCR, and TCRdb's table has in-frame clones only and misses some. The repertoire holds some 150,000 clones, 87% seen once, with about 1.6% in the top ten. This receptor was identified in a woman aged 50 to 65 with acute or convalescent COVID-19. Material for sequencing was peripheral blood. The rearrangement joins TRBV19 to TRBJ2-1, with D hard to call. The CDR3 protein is CASSIRRVSSYNEQFF. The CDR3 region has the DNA TGTGCCAGTAGTATCCGACGGGTTAGCTCCTACAATGAGCAGTTCTTC.